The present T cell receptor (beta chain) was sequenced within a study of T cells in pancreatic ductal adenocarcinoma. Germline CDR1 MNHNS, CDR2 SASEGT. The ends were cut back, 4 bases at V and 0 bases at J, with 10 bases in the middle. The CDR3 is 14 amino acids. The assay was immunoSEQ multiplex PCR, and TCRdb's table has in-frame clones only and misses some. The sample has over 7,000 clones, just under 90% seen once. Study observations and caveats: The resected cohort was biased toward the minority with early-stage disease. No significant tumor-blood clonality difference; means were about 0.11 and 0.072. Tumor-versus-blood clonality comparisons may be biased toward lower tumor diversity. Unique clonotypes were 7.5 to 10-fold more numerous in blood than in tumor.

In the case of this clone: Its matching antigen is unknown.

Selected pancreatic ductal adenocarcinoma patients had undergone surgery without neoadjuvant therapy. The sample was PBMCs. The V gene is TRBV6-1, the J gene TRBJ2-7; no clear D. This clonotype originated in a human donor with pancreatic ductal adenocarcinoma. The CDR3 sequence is CASSGLSSSYEQYF. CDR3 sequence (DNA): TGTGCCAGCAGTGGACTTTCCAGCTCCTACGAGCAGTACTTC.